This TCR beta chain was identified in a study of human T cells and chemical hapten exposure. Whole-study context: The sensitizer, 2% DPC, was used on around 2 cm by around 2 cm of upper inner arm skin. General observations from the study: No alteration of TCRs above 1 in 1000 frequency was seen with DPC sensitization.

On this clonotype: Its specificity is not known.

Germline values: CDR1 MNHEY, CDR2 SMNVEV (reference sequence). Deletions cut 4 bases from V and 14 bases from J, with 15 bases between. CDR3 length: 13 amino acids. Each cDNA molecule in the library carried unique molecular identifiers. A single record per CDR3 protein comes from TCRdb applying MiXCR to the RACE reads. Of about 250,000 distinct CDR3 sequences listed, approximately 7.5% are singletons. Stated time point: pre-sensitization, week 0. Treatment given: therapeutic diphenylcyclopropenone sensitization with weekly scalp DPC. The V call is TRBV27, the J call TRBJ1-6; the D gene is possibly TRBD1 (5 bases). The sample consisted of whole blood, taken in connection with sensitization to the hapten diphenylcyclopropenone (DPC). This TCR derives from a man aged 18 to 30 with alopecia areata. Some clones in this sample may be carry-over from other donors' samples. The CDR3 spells CASSSGGLRTLHF. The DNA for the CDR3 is TGTGCCAGCAGTTCGGGGGGTCTCCGAACCCTCCACTTT.